This is a list of T cell receptor beta chains from one sample in a study of T cells of healthy individuals. TCRdb used MiXCR to reprocess the 5' RACE reads, holding one entry per CDR3 protein. The table has about 96,000 distinct CDR3 sequences, roughly a sixth seen once. The receptors originated from a human donor in good health. The CDR3 runs from the conserved cysteine through the conserved F or W. The order of the fields is J gene, D gene, clone size, V gene, CDR3 DNA, CDR3 protein. The D gene is left open where the match is weak. The size entry is marked missing in some rows and otherwise reads once, few, many or a size class.

J gene: TRBJ1-1
D gene: NA
clone size: many
V gene: TRBV5-1
CDR3 DNA: TGCGCCAGCAGCGTACAGACGACAGGCACTGAAGCTTTCTTT
CDR3 protein: CASSVQTTGTEAFF

J gene: TRBJ2-1
D gene: TRBD2
clone size: few
V gene: TRBV12-3/TRBV12-4
CDR3 DNA: TGTGCCAGCAGAGGACTAGCGGATACTAAGTACGACAATGAGCAGTTCTTC
CDR3 protein: CASRGLADTKYDNEQFF

J gene: TRBJ2-1
D gene: NA
clone size: few
V gene: TRBV6-2/TRBV6-3
CDR3 DNA: TGTGCCAGCAGTAGGGGGGGAAATGAGCAGTTCTTC
CDR3 protein: CASSRGGNEQFF

J gene: TRBJ2-2
D gene: TRBD1
clone size: few
V gene: TRBV7-7
CDR3 DNA: TGTGCTAGCAGCCTCACGACAGGGTCCGGGGAGCTGTTTTTT
CDR3 protein: CASSLTTGSGELFF

J gene: TRBJ2-4
D gene: NA
clone size: NA
V gene: TRBV28
CDR3 DNA: TGTGCCAGCAGTTTAACGCCAGGTGTCGGGAAAGGGGGAAACATTCAGTACTTC
CDR3 protein: CASSLTPGVGKGGNIQYF

J gene: TRBJ2-7
D gene: NA
clone size: few
V gene: TRBV12-3/TRBV12-4
CDR3 DNA: TGTGCCAGCAGCCCTAGTGGGCAATTACACTACGAGCAGTACTTC
CDR3 protein: CASSPSGQLHYEQYF

J gene: TRBJ2-2
D gene: NA
clone size: few
V gene: TRBV29-1
CDR3 DNA: TGCAGCGTTGGCCAGGCCTACACCGGGGAGCTGTTTTTT
CDR3 protein: CSVGQAYTGELFF

J gene: TRBJ1-1
D gene: NA
clone size: many
V gene: TRBV2
CDR3 DNA: TGTGCCAGCAGTGCTCCGTTAGGCACTGAAGCTTTCTTT
CDR3 protein: CASSAPLGTEAFF

J gene: TRBJ2-3
D gene: NA
clone size: NA
V gene: TRBV7-4
CDR3 DNA: TGTGCCAGCAGCTTAATGAGGGGGGCAGATACGCAGTATTTT
CDR3 protein: CASSLMRGADTQYF

J gene: TRBJ2-2
D gene: NA
clone size: many
V gene: TRBV7-2
CDR3 DNA: TGTGCCAGCAGCTTACGGCCCATCGGTCGCACCGGGGAGCTGTTTTTT
CDR3 protein: CASSLRPIGRTGELFF

J gene: TRBJ1-5
D gene: TRBD1
clone size: NA
V gene: TRBV28
CDR3 DNA: TGTGCCAGCAGACAGGGGGTTTTCAATCAGCCCCAGCATTTT
CDR3 protein: CASRQGVFNQPQHF

J gene: TRBJ2-2
D gene: TRBD1
clone size: NA
V gene: TRBV7-2
CDR3 DNA: TGTGCCAGCAGCTTAGTTGGGACAGCTAACAGCGGGGAGCTGTTTTTT
CDR3 protein: CASSLVGTANSGELFF

J gene: TRBJ2-3
D gene: NA
clone size: many
V gene: TRBV5-1
CDR3 DNA: TGCGCCAGCAGCGAACGTAAGGGTACGCAGTATTTT
CDR3 protein: CASSERKGTQYF

J gene: TRBJ2-6
D gene: TRBD1
clone size: few
V gene: TRBV28
CDR3 DNA: TGTGCCAGCAGCTTGACAGGGGCTGGGGCCAACGTCCTGACTTTC
CDR3 protein: CASSLTGAGANVLTF

J gene: TRBJ1-1
D gene: TRBD1
clone size: many
V gene: TRBV2
CDR3 DNA: TGTGCCAGCAGTGAGCGACAGGGGACTGAAGCTTTCTTT
CDR3 protein: CASSERQGTEAFF

J gene: TRBJ1-4
D gene: TRBD1
clone size: few
V gene: TRBV7-2
CDR3 DNA: TGTGCCAGCAGCCGTCGACAGGGGAATGAAAAACTGTTTTTT
CDR3 protein: CASSRRQGNEKLFF

J gene: TRBJ2-5
D gene: NA
clone size: many
V gene: TRBV29-1
CDR3 DNA: TGCAGCGTTAACAGGTTTTTGAGGTCTAGCGCTCAGGAGGGCCAGTACTTC
CDR3 protein: CSVNRFLRSSAQEGQYF

J gene: TRBJ2-6
D gene: NA
clone size: NA
V gene: TRBV6-5
CDR3 DNA: TGTGCCAGCAGTTATCGCTTACCCGGGGCCAACGTCCTGACTTTC
CDR3 protein: CASSYRLPGANVLTF

J gene: TRBJ1-1
D gene: NA
clone size: NA
V gene: TRBV12-3/TRBV12-4
CDR3 DNA: TGTGCCAGCAGCCTGAAGGGGGGAACTGAAGCTTTCTTT
CDR3 protein: CASSLKGGTEAFF

J gene: TRBJ1-2
D gene: TRBD1
clone size: few
V gene: TRBV10-3
CDR3 DNA: TGTGCCATCAGTGCATACCGGGACAGGGATTTTGGCGGTGGCTACACCTTC
CDR3 protein: CAISAYRDRDFGGGYTF

J gene: TRBJ1-1
D gene: NA
clone size: few
V gene: TRBV7-2
CDR3 DNA: TGTGCCAGCAGCTTTCTCAGTCAACTGAACACTGAAGCTTTCTTT
CDR3 protein: CASSFLSQLNTEAFF

J gene: TRBJ2-2
D gene: NA
clone size: NA
V gene: TRBV2
CDR3 DNA: TGTGCCAGCAGCTCTCGAAAGGGAGGCACCGGGGAGCTGTTTTTT
CDR3 protein: CASSSRKGGTGELFF

J gene: TRBJ1-1
D gene: NA
clone size: many
V gene: TRBV4-3
CDR3 DNA: TGCGCCAGCAGCCAAGATCAGGCGAACACTGAAGCTTTCTTT
CDR3 protein: CASSQDQANTEAFF

J gene: TRBJ2-3
D gene: NA
clone size: many
V gene: TRBV10-3
CDR3 DNA: TGTGCCACCACGGATAGCGGCACAGATACGCAGTATTTT
CDR3 protein: CATTDSGTDTQYF

J gene: TRBJ1-5
D gene: NA
clone size: NA
V gene: TRBV7-2
CDR3 DNA: TGTGCCAGCAGCTTTATGAAGGACCAGCCCCAGCATTTT
CDR3 protein: CASSFMKDQPQHF

J gene: TRBJ2-7
D gene: NA
clone size: few
V gene: TRBV5-1
CDR3 DNA: TGCGCCAGCCGCTGGCAGGGTAGCTACGAGCAGTACTTC
CDR3 protein: CASRWQGSYEQYF

J gene: TRBJ2-1
D gene: TRBD1
clone size: once
V gene: TRBV28
CDR3 DNA: TGTGCCAGCAGTTTTGGGTACAGGGGGCGAGGCTCCTACAATGAGCAGTTCTTC
CDR3 protein: CASSFGYRGRGSYNEQFF

J gene: TRBJ1-2
D gene: NA
clone size: once
V gene: TRBV2
CDR3 DNA: TGTGCCGCCCGGAGGGCTAACTATGGCTACACCTTC
CDR3 protein: CAARRANYGYTF

J gene: TRBJ1-2
D gene: NA
clone size: NA
V gene: TRBV28
CDR3 DNA: TGTGCCAGCACCTTCTTGGGAGATGGCTACACCTTC
CDR3 protein: CASTFLGDGYTF

J gene: TRBJ2-1
D gene: TRBD2
clone size: NA
V gene: TRBV25-1
CDR3 DNA: TGTGCCAGCAGTGAATCGGTCGCGGGGGACCTCAATGAGCAGTTCTTC
CDR3 protein: CASSESVAGDLNEQFF

J gene: TRBJ1-1
D gene: NA
clone size: NA
V gene: TRBV27
CDR3 DNA: TGTGCCAGCCGCCTGGGGGGGACTAACACTGAAGCTTTCTTT
CDR3 protein: CASRLGGTNTEAFF

J gene: TRBJ2-2
D gene: NA
clone size: few
V gene: TRBV11-2
CDR3 DNA: TGTGCCAGCAGCATTTCCGGGTTTTACACCAGGGAGCTGTTTTTT
CDR3 protein: CASSISGFYTRELFF

J gene: TRBJ1-6
D gene: NA
clone size: many
V gene: TRBV18
CDR3 DNA: TGTGCCAGCTCACCAACGGCGGACAATTCACCCCTCCACTTT
CDR3 protein: CASSPTADNSPLHF

J gene: TRBJ2-1
D gene: TRBD2
clone size: few
V gene: TRBV28
CDR3 DNA: TGTGCCAGCAGTTCCGACAACCCTAGCGGGAGTACCGATGAGCAGTTCTTC
CDR3 protein: CASSSDNPSGSTDEQFF

J gene: TRBJ1-1
D gene: TRBD1
clone size: few
V gene: TRBV18
CDR3 DNA: TGTGCCAGCTCACCTCCGACAGGGGAGGGTGAAGCTTTCTTT
CDR3 protein: CASSPPTGEGEAFF

J gene: TRBJ2-7
D gene: TRBD1
clone size: many
V gene: TRBV7-9
CDR3 DNA: TGTGCCAGCAGCGGTTGGGGACAGGGCTGGGGTTACGAGCAGTACTTC
CDR3 protein: CASSGWGQGWGYEQYF

J gene: TRBJ2-7
D gene: NA
clone size: few
V gene: TRBV7-2
CDR3 DNA: TGTGCCAGCAGCCCCGGGCTCGAGCAGTACTTC
CDR3 protein: CASSPGLEQYF

J gene: TRBJ2-5
D gene: TRBD2
clone size: few
V gene: TRBV7-2
CDR3 DNA: TGTGCCAGCAGCTTAAATAGCGGGCAAGAGACCCAGTACTTC
CDR3 protein: CASSLNSGQETQYF

J gene: TRBJ1-1
D gene: NA
clone size: NA
V gene: TRBV27
CDR3 DNA: TGTGCCAGCAGTCATTCTGGGAACACTGAAGCTTTCTTT
CDR3 protein: CASSHSGNTEAFF

J gene: TRBJ2-1
D gene: NA
clone size: NA
V gene: TRBV11-2
CDR3 DNA: TGTGCCAGCAGCTTTACGGGGGCTTTAGGGGCAAATGAGCAGTTCTTC
CDR3 protein: CASSFTGALGANEQFF

J gene: TRBJ2-1
D gene: TRBD2
clone size: NA
V gene: TRBV20-1
CDR3 DNA: TGCAGTGTTTTCGGGACTACTCCCACAAGCTCCTACAATGAGCAGTTCTTC
CDR3 protein: CSVFGTTPTSSYNEQFF

J gene: TRBJ2-7
D gene: NA
clone size: once
V gene: TRBV5-4
CDR3 DNA: TGTGCCAGCAGCCCCGGTTTAACCCCACTCTACGAGCAGTACTTC
CDR3 protein: CASSPGLTPLYEQYF

J gene: TRBJ2-1
D gene: NA
clone size: NA
V gene: TRBV24-1
CDR3 DNA: TGTGCCACCAGTGACCCGCACGCAGCGGGTTACAATGAGCAGTTCTTC
CDR3 protein: CATSDPHAAGYNEQFF

J gene: TRBJ1-2
D gene: NA
clone size: NA
V gene: TRBV20-1
CDR3 DNA: TGCAGTGCTGGCGTGGGCTATGGCTACACCTTC
CDR3 protein: CSAGVGYGYTF

J gene: TRBJ2-2
D gene: NA
clone size: many
V gene: TRBV2
CDR3 DNA: TGTGCCAGCCGACAGGTCGCGAACACCGGGGAGCTGTTTTTT
CDR3 protein: CASRQVANTGELFF

J gene: TRBJ2-2
D gene: NA
clone size: NA
V gene: TRBV7-9
CDR3 DNA: TGTGCCAGCAGCTTGTGGCGGGATGCCGGGGAGCTGTTTTTT
CDR3 protein: CASSLWRDAGELFF

J gene: TRBJ1-1
D gene: TRBD1
clone size: many
V gene: TRBV9
CDR3 DNA: TGTGCCAGCAGCAAACAGGGGGGTCTTATGAACACTGAAGCTTTCTTT
CDR3 protein: CASSKQGGLMNTEAFF

J gene: TRBJ2-5
D gene: NA
clone size: few
V gene: TRBV25-1
CDR3 DNA: TGTGCCAGCAGTGAACAGGGCCGCCCGACCCAGTACTTC
CDR3 protein: CASSEQGRPTQYF

J gene: TRBJ2-7
D gene: TRBD2
clone size: NA
V gene: TRBV28
CDR3 DNA: TGTGCCAGCAGTTTCAGGGCGGGAGGGTCCCACGAGCAGTACTTC
CDR3 protein: CASSFRAGGSHEQYF

J gene: TRBJ1-1
D gene: NA
clone size: once
V gene: TRBV7-9
CDR3 DNA: TGTGCCAGCAGCTTAATTGACACTGAAGCTTTCTTT
CDR3 protein: CASSLIDTEAFF

J gene: TRBJ1-2
D gene: TRBD1
clone size: NA
V gene: TRBV6-6
CDR3 DNA: TGTGCCAGCAGAGAGAGACAGGGGGCCCCATCTGGCTACACCTTC
CDR3 protein: CASRERQGAPSGYTF

J gene: TRBJ2-5
D gene: TRBD2
clone size: NA
V gene: TRBV3-1
CDR3 DNA: TGTGCCAGCAGTTGCGCACCTTCGACTAGCGGGTGGGAAGAGACCCAGTACTTC
CDR3 protein: CASSCAPSTSGWEETQYF

J gene: TRBJ1-5
D gene: NA
clone size: once
V gene: TRBV20-1
CDR3 DNA: TGCAGTGCTAAGGGTTCCAATCAGCCCCAGCATTTT
CDR3 protein: CSAKGSNQPQHF

J gene: TRBJ1-4
D gene: NA
clone size: few
V gene: TRBV29-1
CDR3 DNA: TGCAGCGTGCCCGACCGAGCAACTAATGAAAAACTGTTTTTT
CDR3 protein: CSVPDRATNEKLFF

J gene: TRBJ2-1
D gene: NA
clone size: many
V gene: TRBV20-1
CDR3 DNA: TGCAGTGCTAGAGGGACCAGGAGCTCCTACAATGAGCAGTTCTTC
CDR3 protein: CSARGTRSSYNEQFF

J gene: TRBJ1-5
D gene: NA
clone size: many
V gene: TRBV7-2
CDR3 DNA: TGTGCCAGCAGCTTAAGTTCAGGTCGCGGTCAGCCCCAGCATTTT
CDR3 protein: CASSLSSGRGQPQHF

J gene: TRBJ1-2
D gene: NA
clone size: NA
V gene: TRBV7-9
CDR3 DNA: TGTGCCAGCAGCTTAGTGTTGGGGGTCGCCACCTTC
CDR3 protein: CASSLVLGVATF

J gene: TRBJ2-3
D gene: TRBD2
clone size: NA
V gene: TRBV7-2
CDR3 DNA: TGTGCCAGCAGCTTAGCGTACCGGACTAGCGTAGGTACGCAGTATTTT
CDR3 protein: CASSLAYRTSVGTQYF

J gene: TRBJ1-6
D gene: NA
clone size: NA
V gene: TRBV5-1
CDR3 DNA: TGCGCCAGCAGCGGGGGCCGGGACTCCGGTATGAATTCACCCCTCCACTTT
CDR3 protein: CASSGGRDSGMNSPLHF

J gene: TRBJ2-1
D gene: TRBD2
clone size: many
V gene: TRBV6-6
CDR3 DNA: TGTGCCAGCAGCTCGAATCCGGGACTAGCACTTGAGCAGTTCTTC
CDR3 protein: CASSSNPGLALEQFF